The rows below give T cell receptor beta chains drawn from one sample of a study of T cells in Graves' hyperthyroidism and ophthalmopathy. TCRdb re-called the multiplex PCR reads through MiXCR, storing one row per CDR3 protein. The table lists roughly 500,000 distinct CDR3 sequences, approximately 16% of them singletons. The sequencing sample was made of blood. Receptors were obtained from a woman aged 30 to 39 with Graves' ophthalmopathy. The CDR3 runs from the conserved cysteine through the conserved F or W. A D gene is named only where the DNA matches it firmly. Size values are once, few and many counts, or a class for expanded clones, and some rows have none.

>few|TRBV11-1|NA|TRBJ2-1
TGTGCCAGTAGCCGAATGCAGGGAGCCAATGAGCAGTTCTTC
CASSRMQGANEQFF
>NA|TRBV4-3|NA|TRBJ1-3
TGCGCCAGCAGCCACTACACCCAACAACAAGTTGCCTCTGGAAACACCATATATTTT
CASSHYTQQQVASGNTIYF
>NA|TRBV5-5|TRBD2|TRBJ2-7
TGTGCCAGCAGCTCGCGTGGCGGGAGCCCCCAAAGTAGCTCCTACGAGCAGTACTTC
CASSSRGGSPQSSSYEQYF
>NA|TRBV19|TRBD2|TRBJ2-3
TGTGCCAGTAGTGATTTGGGGACTAGCGACACTAGCACAGATACGCAGTATTTT
CASSDLGTSDTSTDTQYF
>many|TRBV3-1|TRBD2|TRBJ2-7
TGTGCCAGCAGCGGGACTAGGGACGAGCAGTACTTC
CASSGTRDEQYF
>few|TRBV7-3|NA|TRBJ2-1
TGTGCCAGCAGCTTCAAGCGGAGGAGGGAGAATGAGCAGTTCTTC
CASSFKRRRENEQFF
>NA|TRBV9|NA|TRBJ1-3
TGTGCCAGCAGCGTAGCTAACGTGGGTTCTGGAAACACCATATATTTT
CASSVANVGSGNTIYF
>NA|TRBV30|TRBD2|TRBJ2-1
TGTGCCTGGAGTCCGACTAGCGCGCGGAACAATGAGCAGTTCTTC
CAWSPTSARNNEQFF
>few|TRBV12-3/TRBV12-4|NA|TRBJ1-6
TGTGCCAGCAGTCGCCAGGTGGGGGTGGATTCACCCCTCCACTTT
CASSRQVGVDSPLHF
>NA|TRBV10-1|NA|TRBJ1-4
TGCGCCAGCAGTGAAGGAGGGGTATCGGGCGGTAATGAAAAACTGTTTTTT
CASSEGGVSGGNEKLFF
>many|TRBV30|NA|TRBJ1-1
TGTGCCTGGAGCCCCACAGGTTCTGAAGCTTTCTTT
CAWSPTGSEAFF
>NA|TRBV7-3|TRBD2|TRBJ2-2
TGTGCCAGCAGCTTAACTAGCGGGAGAGACGGGGAGCTGTTTTTT
CASSLTSGRDGELFF
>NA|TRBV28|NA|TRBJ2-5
TGTGCCAGCAGACATGGACAAGATGGTAAAGAGACCCAGTACTTC
CASRHGQDGKETQYF
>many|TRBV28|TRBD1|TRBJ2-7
TGTGCCAGCAGTGGGGCCACGGGACAGGGCTCCTACGAGCAGTACTTC
CASSGATGQGSYEQYF
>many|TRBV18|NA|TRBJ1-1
TGTGCCAGCTCACCAGCGTCTGAGCCAGCTGAAGCTTTCTTT
CASSPASEPAEAFF
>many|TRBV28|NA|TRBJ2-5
TGTGCCAGCACGGTTTGGCAGAACGGGGAGACCCAGTACTTC
CASTVWQNGETQYF
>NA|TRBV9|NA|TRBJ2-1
TGTGCCAGCAGCGCCCTTGAGGTTCCATACAATGAGCAGTTCTTC
CASSALEVPYNEQFF
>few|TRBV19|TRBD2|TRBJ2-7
TGTGCCAGTAGCCGGGACTATAACTACGAGCAGTACTTC
CASSRDYNYEQYF
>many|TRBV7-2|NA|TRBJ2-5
TGTGCCAGCAGCCACAGTTTGGGGGGATCGGAGACCCAGTACTTC
CASSHSLGGSETQYF
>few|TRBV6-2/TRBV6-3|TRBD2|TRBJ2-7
TGTGCCAGCAGTTATCCCAGGACTAGCGGCTACGAGCAGTACTTC
CASSYPRTSGYEQYF
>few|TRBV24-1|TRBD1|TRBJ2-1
TGTGCCACCAGTGATTTAGGGGGCAGTTCCTACAATGAGCAGTTCTTC
CATSDLGGSSYNEQFF
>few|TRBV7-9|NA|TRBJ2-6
TGTGCCAGCAGCCTTCGGACAGAAGTTTACTCTGGGGCCAACGTCCTGACTTTC
CASSLRTEVYSGANVLTF
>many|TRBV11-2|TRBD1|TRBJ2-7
TGTGCCAGCAGCTTAGTCTTGACAGGGAGCTACGAGCAGTACTTC
CASSLVLTGSYEQYF
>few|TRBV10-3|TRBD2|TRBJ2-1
TGTGCCATCAGTGGCCGAGCGGGATTCGGTAGCAATGAGCAGTTCTTC
CAISGRAGFGSNEQFF
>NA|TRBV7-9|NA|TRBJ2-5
TGTGCCAGCAGCACCTGGACGGACGGTCGGACCCAGTACTTC
CASSTWTDGRTQYF
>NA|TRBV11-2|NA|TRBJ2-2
TGTGCCAGCAGCGATCGACAGAGGAACACCGGGGAGCTGTTTTTT
CASSDRQRNTGELFF